The 31 T cell receptor beta chains listed next were all sequenced from one sample in a study of T cell changes during pregnancy in multiple sclerosis. Assay used: immunoSEQ multiplex PCR; TCRdb lists only in-frame clones, some missing. The sample holds roughly 7,900 clones; 70% to 90% are singletons and the top ten take about 10%. The specimen was CD8+ T cells from peripheral blood mononuclear cells, collected in the first trimester of pregnancy. These TCRs come from a female donor in good health, enrolled as a control in a pregnancy study.

V usage is TRBV11-3 and J usage is TRBJ2-4, with TRBD1 matching 7 bases. The CDR3 is 12 residues long. Germline CDR1 reads SGHNT; CDR2 reads YENEEA. V was pared by 5 bases and J by 5 bases, with 0 bases of the junction left unmatched. The CDR3 region has the DNA TGTGCCAGCAGCGGACAGGAAAACATTCAGTACTTC. Translating gives CASSGQENIQYF.

V and J are TRBV9 and TRBJ2-1; 7 positions match TRBD1. This CDR3 is 17 amino acids long. V gave up 0 bases and J gave up 4 bases; unmatched junction bases: 10. Germline V CDR1 and CDR2: SGDLS, YYNGEE. The CDR3 loop is CASSVGRGSTTYNEQFF. CDR3 DNA sequence: TGTGCCAGCAGCGTAGGCAGGGGGTCCACCACATACAATGAGCAGTTCTTC.

This chain uses TRBV5-8 with TRBJ2-5, with D tentatively TRBD1 (6 bases). Per germline, CDR1 SGHTS and CDR2 YDEGEE. Trimming left V 4 bases short and J 5 bases short, with 18 bases between. The CDR3 loop spans 15 amino acids. CDR3 sequence: CASSPIGGGLETQYF. As DNA, the CDR3 is TGTGCCAGCAGCCCCATCGGTGGGGGCCTGGAGACCCAGTACTTC.

The V gene is TRBV29-1, the J gene TRBJ2-7; D perhaps matches TRBD1 (6 bases). There are 15 residues in the CDR3. Trimming left V 5 bases short and J 0 bases short, with 17 bases between. Germline lookup yields CDR1 SQVTM and CDR2 ANQGSEA. This chain's CDR3 is CSVYKPGHLSYEQYF. The CDR3 DNA is TGCAGCGTTTACAAACCGGGACACCTCTCCTACGAGCAGTACTTC.

Sample share makes this clone medium-sized (0.01 to 0.1%). The chain links TRBV5-4 to TRBJ2-7; 8 bases are shared with TRBD1. Germline V gene lookup returns CDR1 SGHNT and CDR2 YYREEE (reference sequence). J gave up 4 bases and V 4 bases, and 7 bases lay outside the gene matches. This CDR3 contains 14 residues. The CDR3, as DNA: TGTGCCAGCAGCCCGGACAGGGATCTGTACGAGCAGTACTTC. This codes for CASSPDRDLYEQYF. The whole variable domain, remainder taken from reference TRBV5-4 and TRBJ2-7, is ETGVTQSPTHLIKTRGQQVTLRCSSQSGHNTVSWYQQALGQGPQFIFQYYREEENGRGNFPPRFSGLQFPNYSSELNVNALELDDSALYLCASSPDRDLYEQYFGPGTRLTVT.

The chain uses TRBV7-3 and TRBJ2-3, with 12 bases fitting TRBD2. The CDR3 sequence is 16 residues long. Per the germline V gene, CDR1 is SGHTA and CDR2 is FQGTGA. With V trimmed by 5 bases and J by 2 bases, 5 bases remained unmatched. In nucleotides, the CDR3 is TGTGCCAGCAGCCCTACTAGCGGGGGGACCACAGATACGCAGTATTTT. The encoded protein is CASSPTSGGTTDTQYF.

The chain joins TRBV14 to TRBJ2-1; TRBD2 agrees at 12 bases. V lost 8 bases to trimming and J lost 3 bases; unmatched junction nucleotides: 8. The CDR3 runs to 16 residues. The V gene's germline CDR1 is SGHDN and CDR2 FVKESK. The CDR3 spells CASGRTSGDHYNEQFF. CDR3 nucleotide sequence: TGTGCCAGCGGAAGGACTAGCGGGGACCACTACAATGAGCAGTTCTTC.

The J gene is TRBJ2-7, the V gene TRBV29-1, with 7 bases fitting TRBD1. V lost 4 bases to trimming and J lost 4 bases; unmatched junction nucleotides: 10. CDR1 SQVTM and CDR2 ANQGSEA come from the germline V gene. The CDR3 is 14 residues long. DNA for the CDR3: TGCAGCGTTGGTCGGACAGGTGATATTTACGAGCAGTACTTC. This sequence encodes CSVGRTGDIYEQYF.

The CDR3 reads CASARQGDNTEAFF. The CDR3 DNA reads as TGTGCCAGCGCCAGACAGGGGGACAACACTGAAGCTTTCTTT. V and J are TRBV6-4 and TRBJ1-1; 9 bases fit TRBD1. Germline CDR1 and CDR2: MRHNA and SNTAGT. V lost 8 bases and J lost 2; bases outside the gene matches: 6. The CDR3 spans 14 residues.

V and J are TRBV6-5 and TRBJ2-7; D possibly corresponds to TRBD2 (5 bases). This CDR3 contains 12 residues. With 6 bases removed from V and 2 bases from J, the gap between germline ends came to 8 bases. The germline CDR1 and CDR2 sequences are MNHEY and SVGAGI. The DNA for the CDR3 is TGTGCCAGCAGCCCGGGAACCTACGAGCAGTACTTC. This translates into CASSPGTYEQYF.

With respect to this clone: One end of the junction is discordant with germline, which a read error may explain. J is TRBJ2-7 and V is TRBV15; no clear D. Per the germline V gene, CDR1 is LNHNV and CDR2 is YYDKDF (reference sequence). This CDR3 has 13 residues. The CDR3 bases are TGTGCCACCAGCAGAGACCTCTCCGACGAGCAGTACTTC. Translated: CATSRDLSDEQYF. Full variable domain (remainder filled in from reference TRBV15 and TRBJ2-7): DAMVIQNPRYQVTQFGKPVTLSCSQTLNHNVMYWYQQKSSQAPKLLFHYYDKDFNNEADTPDNFQSRRPNTSFCFLDIRSPGLGDTAMYLCATSRDLSDEQYFGPGTRLTVT.

This chain connects TRBV6-1 to TRBJ1-1; D call uncertain. Trimming removed 6 bases at V and 0 bases at J, with 14 bases between. Germline CDR1 and CDR2: MNHNS and SASEGT. The length of the CDR3 is 15 residues. DNA for the CDR3: TGTGCCAGCAGCCCCGACATGATCATGAACACTGAAGCTTTCTTT. This encodes CASSPDMIMNTEAFF.

J is TRBJ2-7 and V is TRBV28; 8 nucleotides align to TRBD2. The V gene end was trimmed by 6 bases and the J gene end by 0 bases; junction bases not matched to a gene: 4. This CDR3 has 14 amino acids. Germline V gene sequence: CDR1 MDHEN, CDR2 SYDVKM. The chain's CDR3 is CASSLTSVSYEQYF. CDR3 sequence (DNA): TGTGCCAGCAGCCTGACTAGCGTCTCCTACGAGCAGTACTTC.

V usage is TRBV5-1 and J usage is TRBJ1-1; D not certain. CDR1 and CDR2 (germline): SGHRS, YFSETQ. V lost 4 bases and J 14 bases, leaving 18 bases between the germline ends. The CDR3 has 12 residues. CDR3 region: CASSRTDRRRFF. CDR3 DNA sequence: TGCGCCAGCAGCAGGACGGACCGAAGGAGGTTCTTT.

The chain couples TRBV5-1 to TRBJ2-3, with TRBD1 identical over 8 bases. V trimming: 3 bases; J trimming: 2 bases; junction bases outside the gene matches: 5. This CDR3 region has 15 residues. Germline-derived CDR1 and CDR2 are SGHRS and YFSETQ. The CDR3 reads CASSSPGQDTDTQYF. CDR3 bases: TGCGCCAGCAGCTCACCGGGACAGGACACAGATACGCAGTATTTT.

The rearrangement uses TRBV6-5 and TRBJ2-2, with D unclear. The CDR3 consists of 13 residues. Per germline, CDR1 MNHEY and CDR2 SVGAGI. V gave up 8 bases and J gave up 2 bases, with 9 bases separating them. The CDR3 bases are TGTGCCAGCCTCCTAATTAACACCGGGGAGCTGTTTTTT. This sequence encodes CASLLINTGELFF.

J is TRBJ2-7 and V is TRBV30; D possibly corresponds to TRBD2 (5 bases). The germline CDR1 and CDR2 sequences are GTSNPN and SVGIG (reference sequence). The CDR3 contains 13 residues. Trimming took 2 bases from V and 2 from J, leaving 10 bases between them. CDR3 bases: TGTGCCTGGAGTCCCTGGGAGACCTACGAGCAGTACTTC. Its protein product is CAWSPWETYEQYF.

J is TRBJ2-2 and V is TRBV6-4; 7 nucleotides align to TRBD1. This CDR3 comprises 16 residues. Losses at the gene ends were 6 bases for V and 5 bases for J; bases not matched to a gene: 12. Germline V gene data show CDR1 as MRHNA and CDR2 as SNTAGT. CDR3 DNA sequence: TGTGCCAGCAGCCCAACTCCAGGGGGACAAACCGGGGAGCTGTTTTTT. Protein: CASSPTPGGQTGELFF.

V usage is TRBV6-1 and J usage is TRBJ2-7; 14 bases fit TRBD2. Unmatched junction bases numbered 11, after V lost 1 base and J lost 6 bases. In germline, CDR1 is MNHNS, CDR2 SASEGT. The CDR3 is made up of 18 amino acids. The CDR3 bases are TGTGCCAGCAGTGAAGGACCCCGACTAGCGGGAGGGCCACGCGAGCAGTACTTC. Translation gives CASSEGPRLAGGPREQYF.

This clone was recorded a few times. V is TRBV6-6 and J is TRBJ2-1; TRBD2 matches 8 bases. Germline V gives CDR1 MNHNY, CDR2 SVGAGI (reference sequence). The CDR3 spans 12 residues. The trim removed 6 bases at V and 14 bases at J, leaving 9 bases unmatched. This CDR3 is CASRHLSGVEFF. The CDR3 coding sequence is TGTGCCAGCAGACACCTTAGCGGGGTGGAGTTCTTC.

The J gene is TRBJ2-7, the V gene TRBV6-1; D may be TRBD1 (6 bases). Between the trimmed V and J ends, which lost 2 bases and 6 bases, there was a span of 14 bases. The CDR3 runs 14 residues. CDR1 and CDR2 from the germline V gene are MNHNS and SASEGT. The CDR3, as DNA: TGTGCCAGCAGTGAAACCGGGACACTGTTCGAGCAGTACTTC. Protein: CASSETGTLFEQYF.

This sequence joins TRBV5-1 and TRBJ2-2; 7 nucleotides line up with TRBD2. The CDR3 runs to 19 residues. Germline V lookup: CDR1 SGHRS, CDR2 YFSETQ. V lost 1 base to trimming and J lost 3 bases; unmatched junction nucleotides: 15. The CDR3 loop reads CASSLTGGVLTIDTGELFF. The CDR3 DNA sequence: TGCGCCAGCAGCTTGACGGGGGGTGTATTGACCATTGACACCGGGGAGCTGTTTTTT. Full variable domain (outside the CDR3, taken from reference TRBV5-1 and TRBJ2-2): KAGVTQTPRYLIKTRGQQVTLSCSPISGHRSVSWYQQTPGQGLQFLFEYFSETQRNKGNFPGRFSGRQFSNSRSEMNVSTLELGDSALYLCASSLTGGVLTIDTGELFFGEGSRLTVL.

J is TRBJ1-5 and V is TRBV27; the match to TRBD1 covers 7 bases. This CDR3 has 17 residues. V lost 5 bases to trimming and J lost 2 bases; unmatched junction nucleotides: 12. Germline V gene data show CDR1 as MNHEY and CDR2 as SMNVEV (reference sequence). This chain's CDR3 is CASSRGGHRGGNQPQHF. CDR3 nucleotide sequence: TGTGCCAGCAGTCGAGGGGGGCACAGGGGCGGCAATCAGCCCCAGCATTTT.

V gene TRBV12-5 combines with J gene TRBJ2-5; possible D gene TRBD1, 5 bases. Germline CDR1 and CDR2: LGHNT and FRNRAP. The V end was cut by 3 bases, the J end by 3 bases, with 14 bases between. CDR3 size: 15 residues. The DNA of the CDR3 is TGTGCTAGTGGTTTAGGGCAGGGATCCAAAGAGACCCAGTACTTC. It yields the protein CASGLGQGSKETQYF.

The CDR3 reads CASSQTSDSSYEQYF. The CDR3 bases are TGTGCCAGCAGTCAGACTAGCGATAGCTCCTACGAGCAGTACTTC. The chain couples TRBV6-1 to TRBJ2-7; 8 bases line up with TRBD2. The CDR3 loop spans 15 amino acids. J gave up 0 bases and V 5 bases, and 6 bases lay outside the gene matches. CDR1 is MNHNS and CDR2 is SASEGT in the germline V gene.

The chain couples TRBV28 to TRBJ2-7; maybe TRBD2 (6 bases). CDR1 is MDHEN, CDR2 SYDVKM, per germline. This CDR3 contains 13 residues. CDR3 amino acids: CGTQGSGFYEQYF. The CDR3 bases are TGTGGCACGCAGGGTAGCGGATTCTACGAGCAGTACTTC.

The DNA of the CDR3 is TGTGCCAGCAACAAGATAAGTTTCCAAGAGACCCAGTACTTC. It encodes CASNKISFQETQYF. This chain connects TRBV2 to TRBJ2-5, with D unresolved. Germline CDR1 SNHLY, CDR2 FYNNEI. The CDR3 is 14 amino acids. The V and J ends lost 7 bases and 1 base respectively, with 13 bases between them.

V and J are TRBV9 and TRBJ1-3, with 7 bases that match TRBD1. V was pared by 0 bases and J by 3 bases, with 6 bases of the junction left unmatched. CDR1 and CDR2 (germline): SGDLS, YYNGEE. The length of the CDR3 is 16 residues. CDR3: CASSVGSRGNGNTIYF. Written as DNA, the CDR3 is TGTGCCAGCAGCGTAGGATCCAGGGGGAATGGAAACACCATATATTTT.

Comment on this clone: At one end the junction does not follow the germline gene, possibly because of a read error. The rearrangement uses TRBV7-7 and TRBJ2-1; 8 nucleotides line up with TRBD1. Germline assignment: CDR1 SSHAT and CDR2 FNYEAQ (reference sequence). This CDR3 is 14 amino acids long. DNA of the CDR3: TGTGCTAGCAGCTTAGGGGGGACAGGAAATGAGCAGTTCTTC. This sequence encodes CASSLGGTGNEQFF. Full variable domain (rest looked up from reference TRBV7-7 and TRBJ2-1): GAGVSQSPRYKVTKRGQDVTLRCDPISSHATLYWYQQALGQGPEFLTYFNYEAQPDKSGLPSDRFSAERPEGSISTLTIQRTEQRDSAMYRCASSLGGTGNEQFFGPGTRLTVL.

The chain carries TRBV28 and TRBJ2-5; possible D gene TRBD2, 7 bases. The CDR3 sequence is 17 residues long. V dropped 2 bases and J dropped 1 base, with 17 bases sitting between them. Germline V CDR1 and CDR2: MDHEN, SYDVKM. DNA for the CDR3: TGTGCCAGCAGTTTAGTGCCTGGGGGGGGCCTCCAAGAGACCCAGTACTTC. As protein: CASSLVPGGGLQETQYF.

The V and J genes are TRBV30 and TRBJ1-4; 7 bases agree with TRBD1. After removal of 2 bases from V and 8 bases from J, the junction contained 5 bases not matched to a gene. Germline assignment: CDR1 GTSNPN and CDR2 SVGIG (reference sequence). This CDR3 is 13 amino acids long. The CDR3 coding sequence is TGTGCCTGGAGTCAACAGGGGAGAGAAAAACTGTTTTTT. Amino acids: CAWSQQGREKLFF.